Listed below are T cell receptor beta chains from one sample, sequenced in a study of beta chain features in type 1 diabetes. TCRdb keeps only in-frame clones here, not all; method: immunoSEQ multiplex PCR. The table shows 900,000 or so clones, with about a sixth occurring only once. The sequenced material came from naive CD4+ T cells from blood. The origin of the receptors is a woman between 18 and 30 years old in good health. Each CDR3 is given with its conserved first and last residue. A D gene is named only where the DNA matches it firmly. Size is omitted from some rows. Given values are once, few, many or a class for expanded clones.

CASSTRQGSYNEQFF,TGTGCCAGCAGCACCCGACAGGGGAGCTACAATGAGCAGTTCTTC,TRBV7-2,TRBJ2-1,TRBD1,few
CASSLRVYGQPQHF,TGTGCCAGCAGCTTACGGGTTTACGGTCAGCCCCAGCATTTT,TRBV7-2,TRBJ1-5,-,-
CASSSSAAGPTDTQYF,TGTGCCAGCAGTTCTTCTGCGGCAGGGCCCACAGATACGCAGTATTTT,TRBV28,TRBJ2-3,-,few
CASSITGGTDTQYF,TGTGCCAGCAGCATAACAGGGGGCACAGATACGCAGTATTTT,TRBV11-2,TRBJ2-3,TRBD1,-
CASARGAGASPEQYF,TGTGCCAGCGCCCGAGGAGCGGGAGCTTCGCCCGAGCAGTACTTC,TRBV11-1,TRBJ2-7,TRBD2,few
CASSLGVSYEQYF,TGTGCCAGCAGTTTAGGGGTCTCCTACGAGCAGTACTTC,TRBV28,TRBJ2-7,-,-
CASSLAWGLYTGELFF,TGTGCCAGCAGCCTTGCCTGGGGGTTATACACCGGGGAGCTGTTTTTT,TRBV7-9,TRBJ2-2,-,-
CAIKEAGADTIYF,TGTGCCATCAAAGAGGCAGGCGCGGACACCATATATTTT,TRBV10-3,TRBJ1-3,-,few
CASSSISGTSGRTDGELFF,TGTGCCAGCAGCTCTATCTCCGGGACTAGCGGGAGGACCGACGGGGAGCTGTTTTTT,TRBV11-2,TRBJ2-2,TRBD2,few
CASRLTGQGGEHTEAFF,TGTGCCAGCAGATTGACTGGACAGGGCGGAGAACACACTGAAGCTTTCTTT,TRBV2,TRBJ1-1,TRBD1,-
CASSLPLAGGSYNEQFF,TGTGCCAGCAGCTTACCACTAGCGGGAGGTTCCTACAATGAGCAGTTCTTC,TRBV7-9,TRBJ2-1,TRBD2,once
CASSLAGLASYNEQFF,TGTGCCAGCAGCTTAGCGGGACTAGCGAGCTACAATGAGCAGTTCTTC,TRBV7-2,TRBJ2-1,TRBD2,few
CASSHRGAYEQYF,TGTGCCAGCAGCCACAGGGGGGCGTACGAGCAGTACTTC,TRBV5-6,TRBJ2-7,TRBD1,few
CASSPGAGGNTDTQYF,TGCGCCAGCAGCCCAGGAGCGGGAGGGAACACAGATACGCAGTATTTT,TRBV4-3,TRBJ2-3,TRBD2,-
CASSLAGGPNEQFF,TGTGCCAGCAGCTTAGCGGGAGGGCCGAATGAGCAGTTCTTC,TRBV13,TRBJ2-1,TRBD2,many
CASSFGLVANNEQFF,TGTGCCAGCAGCTTCGGTCTGGTAGCCAACAATGAGCAGTTCTTC,TRBV7-3,TRBJ2-1,-,-
CASSSPEAGGAYNEQFF,TGTGCCAGCAGCTCCCCTGAAGCGGGAGGGGCCTACAATGAGCAGTTCTTC,TRBV7-9,TRBJ2-1,TRBD2,-
CASSLRGGAVTGELFF,TGCGCCAGCAGCTTGCGGGGGGGTGCTGTGACCGGGGAGCTGTTTTTT,TRBV5-1,TRBJ2-2,TRBD2,-
CAISERDQPQHF,TGTGCCATCAGTGAGAGGGACCAGCCCCAGCATTTT,TRBV10-3,TRBJ1-5,-,-
CASSFGGGKNIQYF,TGTGCCAGCAGCTTTGGGGGCGGCAAAAACATTCAGTACTTC,TRBV7-2,TRBJ2-4,-,few
CATSRDLAVSGNTIYF,TGTGCCACCAGCAGAGATCTCGCCGTTTCTGGAAACACCATATATTTT,TRBV15,TRBJ1-3,-,-
CASSLVPDRPNYGYTF,TGTGCCAGCAGCTTAGTCCCGGACAGGCCTAACTATGGCTACACCTTC,TRBV11-2,TRBJ1-2,TRBD1,-
CASSAHPPDTQYF,TGTGCCAGCAGCGCCCACCCCCCAGATACGCAGTATTTT,TRBV9,TRBJ2-3,-,-
CASSLVGWQGSTSYGYTF,TGCGCCAGCAGCTTGGTGGGTTGGCAGGGTTCAACGAGCTATGGCTACACCTTC,TRBV5-1,TRBJ1-2,-,few
CASSTGLAGSTDTQYF,TGTGCCAGCAGCACGGGACTAGCGGGTTCCACAGATACGCAGTATTTT,TRBV7-3,TRBJ2-3,TRBD2,few
CASSAYTEAFF,TGTGCCAGCAGTGCGTACACTGAAGCTTTCTTT,TRBV6-1,TRBJ1-1,-,few
CASSPRAQSTDTQYF,TGTGCCAGCAGCCCCCGGGCGCAGAGCACAGATACGCAGTATTTT,TRBV7-3,TRBJ2-3,-,few
CASSQDLAGDRSSAEAFF,TGCGCCAGCAGCCAAGACCTCGCCGGCGACAGGAGCTCGGCTGAAGCTTTCTTT,TRBV4-1,TRBJ1-1,-,-
CASSHDHGEIVDTQYF,TGCGCCAGCAGCCATGATCACGGGGAGATAGTAGATACGCAGTATTTT,TRBV4-1,TRBJ2-3,-,-
CASSSSLTDTQYF,TGTGCCAGCAGTTCGAGTCTCACAGATACGCAGTATTTT,TRBV28,TRBJ2-3,-,-
CASSQELAVRGADTQYF,TGTGCCAGCAGCCAAGAACTAGCGGTTAGGGGCGCAGATACGCAGTATTTT,TRBV4-2,TRBJ2-3,TRBD2,few
CASSLGRDYGYTF,TGTGCCAGCAGCTTAGGGCGTGACTATGGCTACACCTTC,TRBV7-2,TRBJ1-2,-,few
CASSLLRTSMHEQYF,TGCGCCAGCAGCTTGCTCCGGACTAGCATGCACGAGCAGTACTTC,TRBV5-1,TRBJ2-7,TRBD2,-
CASSQGLAGGRYNEQFF,TGCGCCAGCAGCCAAGGATTAGCTGGGGGGCGATACAATGAGCAGTTCTTC,TRBV4-1,TRBJ2-1,-,-
CASSSLGTAQGETQYF,TGTGCCAGCAGTTCCCTAGGGACAGCCCAAGGGGAGACCCAGTACTTC,TRBV6-5,TRBJ2-5,TRBD1,once
CASSFASSYNEQFF,TGCGCCAGCAGCTTCGCGAGCTCCTACAATGAGCAGTTCTTC,TRBV5-1,TRBJ2-1,-,few
CASSYSTRTSGETQYF,TGTGCCAGCAGTTACTCTACCCGGACTAGCGGTGAGACCCAGTACTTC,TRBV6-6,TRBJ2-5,TRBD2,few
CASVGREAGVNEQFF,TGTGCCAGCGTCGGGCGGGAGGCCGGGGTCAATGAGCAGTTCTTC,TRBV6-5,TRBJ2-1,TRBD2,few
CASSVNPAGARSEQFF,TGCGCCAGCAGCGTAAATCCAGCGGGAGCGAGGTCCGAGCAGTTCTTC,TRBV5-1,TRBJ2-1,TRBD2,once
CASSMRGGTGAGANVLTF,TGTGCCAGTAGTATGAGGGGCGGAACAGGGGCTGGGGCCAACGTCCTGACTTTC,TRBV19,TRBJ2-6,TRBD1,-
CATSPGYGRGETEAFF,TGTGCCACCAGCCCGGGGTACGGGAGAGGAGAGACCGAAGCTTTCTTT,TRBV15,TRBJ1-1,-,-
CASSLTLATTEAFF,TGTGCCAGCAGTCTTACCCTGGCAACGACTGAAGCTTTCTTT,TRBV6-5,TRBJ1-1,-,-